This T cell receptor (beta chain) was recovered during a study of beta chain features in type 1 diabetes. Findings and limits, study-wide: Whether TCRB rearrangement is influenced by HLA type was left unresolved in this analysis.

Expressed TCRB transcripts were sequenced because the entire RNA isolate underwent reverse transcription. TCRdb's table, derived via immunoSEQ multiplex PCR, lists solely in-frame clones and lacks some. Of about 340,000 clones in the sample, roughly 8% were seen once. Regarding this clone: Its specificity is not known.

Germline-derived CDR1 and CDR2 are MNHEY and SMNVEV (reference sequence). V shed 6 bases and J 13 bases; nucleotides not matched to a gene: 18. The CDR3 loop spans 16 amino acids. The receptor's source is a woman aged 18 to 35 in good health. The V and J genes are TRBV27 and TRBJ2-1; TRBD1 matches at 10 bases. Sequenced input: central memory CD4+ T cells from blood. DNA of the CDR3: TGTGCCAGCAGGCCTACCGGGACAGGGGTAACGATGGCTCAGTTCTTC. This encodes CASRPTGTGVTMAQFF.